Below, 31 T cell receptor beta chains from the same sample are listed, as sequenced in a study of T cells in Graves' hyperthyroidism and ophthalmopathy. TCR beta CDR3 regions were amplified from RNA. When the TCR CDR3 underwent first-round RT-PCR, the HTBI primer set was used. TCRdb reanalysed the multiplex PCR reads using MiXCR and keeps one entry per CDR3 protein. Of nearly 750,000 distinct CDR3 sequences listed, roughly a third were seen once; the top ten hold roughly 30%. Specimen: blood. The receptor source for this set is a woman aged 40-49 years with Graves' hyperthyroidism.

This clonotype appeared many times. This chain connects TRBV12-3 or TRBV12-4 to TRBJ2-2; D remains unclear. V lost 5 bases, J lost 7 bases, and 11 bases lay in between. This CDR3 spans 13 amino acids. The CDR3, as DNA: TGTGCCAGCAGTGGGTCGAAGCACGGGGAGCTGTTTTTT. Residues: CASSGSKHGELFF.

This chain uses TRBV5-6 with TRBJ2-7; 9 nucleotides agree with TRBD1. Germline V CDR1 and CDR2: SGHDT, YYEEEE. Trimming cost V 3 bases and J 0 bases; bases outside gene matches: 7. This CDR3 has 16 amino acids. CDR3 region: CASSYGTGLGSYEQYF. The CDR3 region has the DNA TGTGCCAGCAGCTACGGGACAGGGCTTGGCTCCTACGAGCAGTACTTC. The full variable domain, rest sourced from reference TRBV5-6 and TRBJ2-7, is DAGVTQSPTHLIKTRGQQVTLRCSPKSGHDTVSWYQQALGQGPQFIFQYYEEEERQRGNFPDRFSGHQFPNYSSELNVNALLLGDSALYLCASSYGTGLGSYEQYFGPGTRLTVT.

Only a few counts were recorded for this clonotype. The rearrangement links TRBV4-3 to TRBJ1-2; a weak D match, TRBD1 (5 bases). Germline CDR1 is LGHNA and CDR2 is YSLEER. The ends were cut back, 2 bases at V and 2 bases at J, with 9 bases in the middle. The CDR3 totals 14 residues. In DNA, the CDR3 is TGCGCCAGCAGCCAAAGGGCAGGGAACTATGGCTACACCTTC. Its protein product is CASSQRAGNYGYTF.

The chain uses TRBV10-3 and TRBJ2-5; possibly TRBD1 for D (6 bases). CDR1 ENHRY and CDR2 SYGVKD come from the germline V gene. This CDR3 comprises 14 residues. Trimming left V 10 bases short and J 2 bases short, with 17 bases between. The CDR3 sequence is CATKGQTVQETQYF. CDR3 nucleotides: TGTGCCACCAAAGGACAGACAGTACAAGAGACCCAGTACTTC.

This clonotype has just a few counts. The gene calls are TRBV29-1 and TRBJ1-2, with no clear D. Germline V gene lookup returns CDR1 SQVTM and CDR2 ANQGSEA. The V and J ends lost 3 bases and 1 base respectively, with 15 bases between them. The CDR3 contains 15 residues. The CDR3 nucleotides read TGCAGCGTTGAGCCGCTTGGTTACTTTAACTATGGCTACACCTTC. Amino acid sequence: CSVEPLGYFNYGYTF.

This clonotype was seen repeatedly, ten times or more. The genes are TRBV20-1 and TRBJ1-1; 7 bases map to TRBD1. The V gene end was trimmed by 5 bases and the J gene end by 1 base; junction bases not matched to a gene: 7. Looked up from germline, CDR1 is DFQATT and CDR2 is SNEGSKA (reference sequence). CDR3 length: 14 amino acids. This CDR3 is CSARKGQKNTEAFF. CDR3 bases: TGCAGTGCTCGGAAGGGACAGAAGAACACTGAAGCTTTCTTT.

About this clonotype: A read error may account for a junction end that differs from germline. The chain joins TRBV10-3 to TRBJ2-2; D unresolved. The CDR3 has 17 amino acids. Germline CDR1 ENHRY, CDR2 SYGVKD. CDR3 nucleotide sequence: TGTGCCAGCAGTTATCGTAGAATGGAAGGCCCCACCGGGGAGCTGTTTTTT. This gives the protein CASSYRRMEGPTGELFF.

The CDR3 DNA sequence: TGTGCCAGCACCCCGGGACAGCCGATCGAAGAGACCCAGTACTTC. It encodes CASTPGQPIEETQYF. The rearrangement joins TRBV28 to TRBJ2-5; 7 positions agree with TRBD1. Germline assignment: CDR1 MDHEN and CDR2 SYDVKM. The CDR3 contains 15 residues. The trim removed 7 bases at V and 3 bases at J, leaving 11 bases unmatched.

The J gene is TRBJ2-7, the V gene TRBV7-2; TRBD1 matches 7 bases. Germline V gene sequence: CDR1 SGHTA, CDR2 FQGNSA. V lost 1 base and J lost 5; bases outside the gene matches: 5. CDR3 size: 14 residues. The CDR3 DNA is TGTGCCAGCAGCTTAGAGGGCAGGGGGAACGAGCAGTACTTC. Protein product: CASSLEGRGNEQYF. The full variable domain, its missing parts supplied by reference TRBV7-2 and TRBJ2-7, is GAGVSQSPSNKVTEKGKDVELRCDPISGHTALYWYRQSLGQGLEFLIYFQGNSAPDKSGLPSDRFSAERTGGSVSTLTIQRTQQEDSAVYLCASSLEGRGNEQYFGPGTRLTVT.

In regard to this clonotype: Just one base apart from a much larger clone, this may be a read error. V gene TRBV6-1 combines with J gene TRBJ1-6; the match to TRBD1 covers 10 bases. The CDR3 loop spans 16 amino acids. The trim removed 6 bases at V and 9 bases at J, leaving 11 bases unmatched. The germline V gene has CDR1 MNHNS and CDR2 SASEGT. The CDR3 DNA follows: TGTGCCAGCAGAACACCGGGACAGGGGCCTAGTTCACCCCTCCACTTT. It translates to CASRTPGQGPSSPLHF.

The table lists this clonotype with many counts. The chain has TRBV19 and TRBJ1-1, with D unclear. Germline V CDR1 and CDR2: LNHDA, SQIVND (reference sequence). Deletions cut 5 bases from V and 0 bases from J, with 13 bases between. CDR3 length: 15 amino acids. CDR3 in DNA: TGTGCCAGTAGTGTCGGACGGAATATGAACACTGAAGCTTTCTTT. Protein: CASSVGRNMNTEAFF. The variable domain in full, completed from reference TRBV19 and TRBJ1-1, reads DGGITQSPKYLFRKEGQNVTLSCEQNLNHDAMYWYRQDPGQGLRLIYYSQIVNDFQKGDIAEGYSVSREKKESFPLTVTSAQKNPTAFYLCASSVGRNMNTEAFFGQGTRLTVV.

This clonotype was seen many times. DNA of the CDR3: TGTGCCAGTAGTCGAGGGGGGGGTGAAGCTTTCTTT. It is translated as CASSRGGGEAFF. The rearrangement links TRBV19 to TRBJ1-1, with a tentative D call TRBD1 (6 bases). Germline V gene sequence: CDR1 LNHDA, CDR2 SQIVND (reference sequence). Trimming left V 5 bases short and J 7 bases short, with 11 bases between. This CDR3 has 12 amino acids. Filled out from reference TRBV19 and TRBJ1-1, the complete variable domain reads DGGITQSPKYLFRKEGQNVTLSCEQNLNHDAMYWYRQDPGQGLRLIYYSQIVNDFQKGDIAEGYSVSREKKESFPLTVTSAQKNPTAFYLCASSRGGGEAFFGQGTRLTVV.

In this sample, this clonotype turned up many times. The V and J genes are TRBV29-1 and TRBJ1-1, with 7 nucleotides matching TRBD1. Germline V gives CDR1 SQVTM, CDR2 ANQGSEA. Germline trimming cut 0 bases from V and 3 bases from J; bases unmatched to any gene: 16. The length of the CDR3 is 18 residues. The CDR3 nucleotides are TGCAGCGTTGAAGATCCCGGACCCCGAAATGACAGGGACACTGAAGCTTTCTTT. Protein sequence: CSVEDPGPRNDRDTEAFF.

The V gene is TRBV19, the J gene TRBJ1-2, with D possibly matching TRBD1 (5 bases). With 4 bases removed from V and 4 bases from J, the gap between germline ends came to 19 bases. CDR1 is LNHDA, CDR2 SQIVND, per germline (reference sequence). This CDR3 region has 16 residues. The CDR3 here is CASSSRRAALGYGYTF. CDR3 DNA: TGTGCCAGTAGTAGTCGCAGGGCGGCCCTCGGCTATGGCTACACCTTC. Full variable domain (rest looked up from reference TRBV19 and TRBJ1-2): DGGITQSPKYLFRKEGQNVTLSCEQNLNHDAMYWYRQDPGQGLRLIYYSQIVNDFQKGDIAEGYSVSREKKESFPLTVTSAQKNPTAFYLCASSSRRAALGYGYTFGSGTRLTVV.

In its sample, this clonotype was seen many times. The V call is TRBV7-9, the J call TRBJ1-6, with 7 bases fitting TRBD1. Losses at the gene ends were 5 bases for V and 9 bases for J; bases not matched to a gene: 10. The CDR3 sequence is 15 residues long. CDR1 and CDR2 (germline): SEHNR, FQNEAQ (reference sequence). The CDR3 region is CASSKPTGLSSPLHF. CDR3 nucleotides: TGTGCCAGCAGCAAACCGACAGGGTTGAGTTCACCCCTCCACTTT.

This clonotype was seen ten or more times. The junction shows a germline mismatch at one end, possibly a read error. The J gene is TRBJ2-2, the V gene TRBV10-3, with a possible D match to TRBD2 (6 bases). Germline CDR1 and CDR2: ENHRY and SYGVKD. The CDR3 consists of 14 residues. The chain's CDR3 is CASSFGTAGGELFF. CDR3 bases: TGTGCCAGCAGTTTCGGGACGGCGGGAGGGGAGCTGTTTTTT.

This chain links TRBV20-1 with TRBJ1-1; D is ambiguous. Germline V lookup: CDR1 DFQATT, CDR2 SNEGSKA (reference sequence). V was trimmed by 3 bases and J by 2 bases, leaving 7 bases between them. There are 12 residues in the CDR3. The CDR3 coding sequence is TGCAGTGCTAGTCTCATTAACACTGAAGCTTTCTTT. This gives the protein CSASLINTEAFF.

Many counts were recorded for this clonotype. The chain has TRBV7-9 and TRBJ2-7; 9 nucleotides align to TRBD2. The V segment lost 3 bases and the J segment 4 bases; nucleotides outside the gene matches: 10. Germline V lookup: CDR1 SEHNR, CDR2 FQNEAQ (reference sequence). The CDR3 length is 16 residues. CDR3 sequence: CASSLLAGVRGYEQYF. CDR3 nucleotide sequence: TGTGCCAGCAGCTTGTTAGCGGGAGTTAGGGGGTACGAGCAGTACTTC.

The rearrangement links TRBV20-1 to TRBJ1-2, with a possible D match to TRBD1 (6 bases). Germline assignment: CDR1 DFQATT and CDR2 SNEGSKA (reference sequence). The CDR3 has 14 residues. V lost 6 bases and J 6 bases, leaving 20 bases between the germline ends. DNA of the CDR3: TGCAGTGCCAGGCCCAGCGCCAGGGGACATGGCTACACCTTC. Translating gives CSARPSARGHGYTF.

V gene TRBV7-8 combines with J gene TRBJ2-7; 9 nucleotides match TRBD1. The length of the CDR3 is 15 residues. Germline V lookup: CDR1 SGHVS, CDR2 FQNEAQ. After removal of 4 bases from V and 9 bases from J, the junction contained 13 bases not matched to a gene. CDR3 region: CASSSLIAGQGGQYF. The CDR3 DNA follows: TGTGCCAGCAGCTCCCTAATTGCGGGACAGGGAGGGCAGTACTTC.

Ten or more counts support this clonotype. V and J are TRBV28 and TRBJ1-6, with 8 bases matching TRBD1. Germline CDR1 reads MDHEN; CDR2 reads SYDVKM. V lost 5 bases, J lost 9 bases, and 6 bases stayed unmatched. The CDR3 length is 14 residues. CDR3 protein: CASSLDRGLSPLHF. The CDR3 DNA reads as TGTGCCAGCAGTCTAGACAGGGGTCTTTCACCCCTCCACTTT.

The V call is TRBV11-3, the J call TRBJ2-5; D tentatively reads TRBD1 or TRBD2 (6 bases each). Trimming removed 4 bases from V and 5 bases from J, with 17 bases in between. The CDR3 length is 15 residues. CDR1 is SGHNT, CDR2 YENEEA, per germline. CDR3 nucleotides: TGTGCCAGCAGCTCATGGGTTGAGGGGGGCGAGACCCAGTACTTC. Translating gives CASSSWVEGGETQYF.

This clonotype has a count of ten or more. The chain is built from TRBV12-3 or TRBV12-4 and TRBJ1-2; 8 nucleotides match TRBD1. This CDR3 comprises 14 residues. V was pared by 2 bases and J by 3 bases, with 2 bases of the junction left unmatched. CDR3 coding DNA: TGTGCCAGCAGTTTACTGGACAGGGACTATGGCTACACCTTC. Protein sequence: CASSLLDRDYGYTF.

A few counts support this clonotype. This sequence joins TRBV4-3 and TRBJ1-1; the D gene is possibly TRBD1 (5 bases). From germline, CDR1 is LGHNA and CDR2 YSLEER. The CDR3 extends over 15 amino acids. The ends were cut back, 4 bases at V and 2 bases at J, with 14 bases in the middle. The CDR3 loop is CASSPQDTINTEAFF. The CDR3 region has the DNA TGCGCCAGCAGCCCACAGGACACCATCAACACTGAAGCTTTCTTT.

Many counts were recorded for this clonotype. The chain is built from TRBV7-2 and TRBJ1-2; TRBD1 agrees at 11 bases. Germline V lookup: CDR1 SGHTA, CDR2 FQGNSA. V was pared by 5 bases and J by 2 bases, with 10 bases of the junction left unmatched. This CDR3 is 17 amino acids long. Here the CDR3 DNA reads TGTGCCAGCAGCGGACGGACAGGGGGCGCAACCAACTATGGCTACACCTTC. It is translated as CASSGRTGGATNYGYTF.

This clonotype was detected a few times. The gene calls are TRBV4-3 and TRBJ1-6; D uncertain. Germline CDR1 LGHNA, CDR2 YSLEER. Trimming shortened V by 1 base and J by 7 bases, and 8 bases separated the two germline ends. The CDR3 loop spans 14 amino acids. CDR3: CASSQAEGNSPLHF. The CDR3 region has the DNA TGCGCCAGCAGCCAAGCAGAGGGAAATTCACCCCTCCACTTT.

The V call is TRBV9, the J call TRBJ2-1; no clear D gene. Between the trimmed V and J ends, which lost 0 bases and 7 bases, there was a span of 8 bases. There are 13 residues in the CDR3. CDR1 is SGDLS, CDR2 YYNGEE, per germline. CDR3 region: CASSVVHGNEQFF. The DNA for the CDR3 is TGTGCCAGCAGCGTAGTACACGGGAATGAGCAGTTCTTC.

This clonotype was seen at least ten times. As DNA, the CDR3 is TGTGCCAGCAGCACCCGGGATGGGAACACTGAAGCTTTCTTT. Translated: CASSTRDGNTEAFF. The chain is built from TRBV13 and TRBJ1-1; D remains unclear. Trimming took 5 bases from V and 1 from J, leaving 11 bases between them. Germline V gives CDR1 PRHDT, CDR2 FYEKMQ (reference sequence). CDR3 length equals 14 residues. The complete variable domain, with remaining parts taken from reference TRBV13 and TRBJ1-1, reads AAGVIQSPRHLIKEKRETATLKCYPIPRHDTVYWYQQGPGQDPQFLISFYEKMQSDKGSIPDRFSAQQFSDYHSELNMSSLELGDSALYFCASSTRDGNTEAFFGQGTRLTVV.

This clonotype was seen only a few times. This chain connects TRBV5-1 to TRBJ2-2, with TRBD1 identical over 8 bases. V lost 1 base, J lost 0 bases, and 8 bases stayed unmatched. The CDR3 sequence is 18 residues long. Germline V gene data show CDR1 as SGHRS and CDR2 as YFSETQ. CDR3: CASSLRQGYLTNTGELFF. Written as DNA, the CDR3 is TGCGCCAGCAGCTTGAGACAGGGGTACCTAACGAACACCGGGGAGCTGTTTTTT.

The genes are TRBV12-3 or TRBV12-4 and TRBJ2-2; D assignment may be TRBD1 or TRBD2 (5 bases each). The CDR3 is 16 amino acids. V was cut by 5 bases and J by 0 bases, with 13 bases left in between. CDR3 DNA sequence: TGTGCCAGCAGTCCCCGGGGCAGTACGAACACCGGGGAGCTGTTTTTT. This translates into CASSPRGSTNTGELFF.

This clonotype occurred a few times. The rearrangement joins TRBV20-1 to TRBJ2-7; D uncertain. V was shortened by 3 bases and J by 1 base, with 13 bases between the two germline ends. Germline values: CDR1 DFQATT, CDR2 SNEGSKA (reference sequence). There are 14 residues in the CDR3. CDR3 bases: TGCAGTGCTAGGGGTCACAGAGGTTCCTACGAGCAGTACTTC. It yields the protein CSARGHRGSYEQYF.